Below, one TCR beta chain is given with its context. Enrolled during active infection, Seattle patients were then followed longitudinally. This sample stems from a study of blood T cell repertoires in COVID-19. Study at large: There were acute and convalescent COVID-19 samples, and they came from the United States, Italy and Spain. Nucleic acid was either cDNA or gDNA, and it came from T cells, B-cell-depleted T cells, or PBMCs.

Germline values: CDR1 LNHDA, CDR2 SQIVND (reference sequence). CDR3 length equals 14 residues. With V trimmed by 7 bases and J by 2 bases, 5 bases remained unmatched. In the study's own analysis: Counts of nucleated cells, estimated from reference gene primer amplification, were obtained. Measured with immunoSEQ multiplex PCR; TCRdb has only the in-frame clones, and not every one. That table gives V, J and clone size, and the DNA gave D and trimming. Among hundreds of thousands of clones listed, approximately 89% were seen once. The chain is built from TRBV19 and TRBJ1-5; TRBD1 agrees at 7 bases. The clonotype comes from a woman in her 30s with COVID-19, enrolled during active disease. Sequenced input: peripheral blood. The CDR3 spells CASNRGGGNQPQHF. CDR3 bases: TGTGCCAGTAATCGAGGGGGCGGCAATCAGCCCCAGCATTTT.